This TCR beta chain was documented in a study of cytomegalovirus exposure and HLA in healthy donors. Study findings and constraints: Later analysis indicated greater clonal expansion among HLA-associated TCR beta chains than among equally common other chains. Many donors carried some public TCRs, although rarity characterized most TCR sequences. Likely technical artifact: a cluster of highly shared sequence variants.

A word on this clone: The antigen remains unidentified.

PCR was performed using 60 Vbeta and 13 Jbeta primers. Data came from immunoSEQ multiplex PCR; TCRdb stores just in-frame clones and leaves some out. Altogether 90,000 or so clones are present, just under 75% being singletons, with the ten largest covering roughly 4.2%. The sample was PBMCs. The TCR originated in a man between 60 and 75 years old in good health and CMV-seronegative.

CDR3 protein: CASSARPREFEDGYTF. CDR3 sequence (DNA): TGTGCCAGCAGCGCCCGGCCAAGGGAGTTCGAGGATGGCTACACCTTC. The chain has TRBV7-3 and TRBJ1-2; unclear D gene. Trimming cost V 5 bases and J 6 bases, with 22 bases left between them. Looked up from germline, CDR1 is SGHTA and CDR2 is FQGTGA. The CDR3 loop spans 16 amino acids. Supplemented by reference TRBV7-3 and TRBJ1-2, the full variable domain reads GAGVSQTPSNKVTEKGKYVELRCDPISGHTALYWYRQSLGQGPEFLIYFQGTGAADDSGLPNDRFFAVRPEGSVSTLKIQRTERGDSAVYLCASSARPREFEDGYTFGSGTRLTVV.